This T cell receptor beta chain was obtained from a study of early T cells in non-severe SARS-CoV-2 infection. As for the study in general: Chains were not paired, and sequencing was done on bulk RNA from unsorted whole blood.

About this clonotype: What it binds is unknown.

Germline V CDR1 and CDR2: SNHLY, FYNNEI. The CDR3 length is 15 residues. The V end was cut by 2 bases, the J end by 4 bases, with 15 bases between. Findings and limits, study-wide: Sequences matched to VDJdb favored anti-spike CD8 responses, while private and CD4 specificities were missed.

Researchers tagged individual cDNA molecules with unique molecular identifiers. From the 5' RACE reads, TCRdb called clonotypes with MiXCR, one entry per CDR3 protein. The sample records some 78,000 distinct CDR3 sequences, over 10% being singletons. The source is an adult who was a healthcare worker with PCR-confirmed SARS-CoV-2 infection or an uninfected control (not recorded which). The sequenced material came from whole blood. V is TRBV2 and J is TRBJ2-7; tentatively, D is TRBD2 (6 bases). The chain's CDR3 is CASSEYAGRNYEQYF. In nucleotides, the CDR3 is TGTGCCAGCAGTGAATATGCGGGACGAAATTACGAGCAGTACTTC.